This T cell receptor beta chain appears in the sequencing data of a study of blood T cell repertoires in COVID-19. About the study: The United States, Italy and Spain supplied acute and convalescent COVID-19 samples. Sources were T cells, B-cell-depleted T cells, or PBMCs; the material itself was cDNA or gDNA.

With respect to this clone: An end of the junction differs from the germline gene, which may be a read error.

In the authors' workflow: Nucleated cell number was recorded as an estimate derived from reference gene primer amplification. Here immunoSEQ multiplex PCR was the method, and the copy in TCRdb shows in-frame clones only, minus some. V and J calls and clone size are those listed in that table; D and trimming were worked out from the DNA. The table includes approximately 25,000 clones, approximately 90% detected once. Material for sequencing was peripheral blood. The sequence was collected from a woman over 75 with active or convalescent COVID-19.

The CDR3 DNA follows: TGTGCCAGTCAATCTGCCGGGACAGGGTCCTCCGAGCAGTACTTC. It is translated as CASQSAGTGSSEQYF. The chain combines TRBV19 with TRBJ2-7; 9 nucleotides match TRBD1. CDR1 and CDR2 from the germline V gene are LNHDA and SQIVND (reference sequence). The CDR3 consists of 15 residues.